The entry below gives a single TCR beta chain sequence along with its context. The antigen is not known. V dropped 4 bases and J dropped 3 bases, with 15 bases sitting between them. The CDR3 totals 16 residues. Germline loops: CDR1 SGHDN, CDR2 FVKESK. The data were obtained in a study of early T cells in non-severe SARS-CoV-2 infection. Study information: Chains were not paired, and sequencing was done on bulk RNA from unsorted whole blood. Study results and caveats: Using VDJdb, the matching emphasized anti-spike CD8 responses while missing private and CD4 specificities.

TCRdb reprocessed the 5' RACE reads with MiXCR, giving one entry per CDR3 protein. This sample has 45,000 or so distinct CDR3 sequences, with about 7% found just once. The chain employs TRBV14 and TRBJ2-2; D unresolved. Sequences were obtained from whole blood. The origin of this receptor is an adult who was a healthcare worker with PCR-confirmed SARS-CoV-2 infection or an uninfected control (not recorded which). CDR3 coding DNA: TGTGCCAGCAGCCTACTTTCGGTTGTTGACACCGGGGAGCTGTTTTTT. It encodes CASSLLSVVDTGELFF.